This T cell receptor beta chain was captured by sequencing in a study of T cells in Graves' hyperthyroidism and ophthalmopathy. General observations from the study: Classification by a 13 V-J model distinguished ophthalmopathy from stable hyperthyroidism. Model output signaled ophthalmopathy a median approximately 6.2 months ahead of onset.

V lost 3 bases and J lost 0, with 9 bases in between. The CDR3 totals 14 residues. Germline loops: CDR1 SGHRS, CDR2 YFSETQ. This clonotype was recorded at least ten times. The antigen remains undetermined. Graves' hyperthyroidism was deemed stable absent ophthalmopathy progression within 18 months. Thyroid ultrasound and orbital computed tomography, with clinical symptoms and serum thyroxine and TRAb, informed diagnoses. Regions amplified from RNA transcripts were the TCR beta CDR3 regions. The TCR CDR3 was amplified in a first-round RT-PCR using the HTBI primer set. TCRdb fed the multiplex PCR reads into MiXCR, producing one record per CDR3 protein. Among 400,000 to 550,000 distinct CDR3 sequences listed, approximately 15% were seen once.

This chain connects TRBV5-1 to TRBJ1-1, with D possibly TRBD1 on 6 matching bases. This TCR came from a woman aged 18-29 years with Graves' hyperthyroidism. Material for sequencing was blood. CDR3 sequence (DNA): TGCGCCAGCAGCTCGGACAGCATGAACACTGAAGCTTTCTTT. It codes for CASSSDSMNTEAFF. Combining the CDR3 with reference TRBV5-1 and TRBJ1-1 gives the whole variable domain KAGVTQTPRYLIKTRGQQVTLSCSPISGHRSVSWYQQTPGQGLQFLFEYFSETQRNKGNFPGRFSGRQFSNSRSEMNVSTLELGDSALYLCASSSDSMNTEAFFGQGTRLTVV.